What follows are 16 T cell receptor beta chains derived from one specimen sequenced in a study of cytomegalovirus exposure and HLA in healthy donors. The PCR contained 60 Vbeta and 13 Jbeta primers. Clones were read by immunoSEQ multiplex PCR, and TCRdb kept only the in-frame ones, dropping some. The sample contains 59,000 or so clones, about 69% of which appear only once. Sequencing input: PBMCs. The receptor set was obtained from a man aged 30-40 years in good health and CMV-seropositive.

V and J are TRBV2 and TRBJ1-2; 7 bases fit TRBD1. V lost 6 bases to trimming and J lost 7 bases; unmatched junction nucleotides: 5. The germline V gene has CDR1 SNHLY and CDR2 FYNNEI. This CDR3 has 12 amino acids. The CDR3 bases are TGTGCCAGCAGACTGACAGGGACTGGCTACACCTTC. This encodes CASRLTGTGYTF.

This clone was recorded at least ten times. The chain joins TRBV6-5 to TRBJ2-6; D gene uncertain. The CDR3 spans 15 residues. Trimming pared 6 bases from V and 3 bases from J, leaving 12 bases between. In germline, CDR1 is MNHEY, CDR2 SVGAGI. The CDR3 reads CASSVDLFGANVLTF. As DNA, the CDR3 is TGTGCCAGCAGCGTAGACTTGTTTGGGGCCAACGTCCTGACTTTC.

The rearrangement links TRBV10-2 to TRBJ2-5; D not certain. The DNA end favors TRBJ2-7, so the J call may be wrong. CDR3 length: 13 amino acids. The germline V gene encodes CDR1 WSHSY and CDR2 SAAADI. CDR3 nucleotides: TGCGCCAGCAGTGGCCTGAGCTCCTACGAGCAGTACTTC. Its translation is CASSGLSSYEQYF.

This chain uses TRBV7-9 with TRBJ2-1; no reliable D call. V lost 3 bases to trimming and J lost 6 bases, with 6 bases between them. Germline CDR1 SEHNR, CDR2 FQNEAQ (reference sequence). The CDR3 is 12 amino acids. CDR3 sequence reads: CASSFSSNEQFF. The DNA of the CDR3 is TGTGCCAGCAGCTTTTCATCCAATGAGCAGTTCTTC.

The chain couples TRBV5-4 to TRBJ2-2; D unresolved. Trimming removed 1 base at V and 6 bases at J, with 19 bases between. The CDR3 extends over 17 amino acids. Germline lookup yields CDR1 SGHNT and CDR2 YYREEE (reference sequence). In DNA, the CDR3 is TGTGCCAGCAGCTTGTACGTTGGCGGAATCCACTCCGGGGAGCTGTTTTTT. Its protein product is CASSLYVGGIHSGELFF.

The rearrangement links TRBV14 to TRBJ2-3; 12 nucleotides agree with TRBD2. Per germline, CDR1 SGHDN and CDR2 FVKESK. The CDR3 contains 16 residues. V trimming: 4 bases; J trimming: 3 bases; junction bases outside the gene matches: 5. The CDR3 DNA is TGTGCCAGCAGCCCGCTAGCGGGGGGGCTAACAGATACGCAGTATTTT. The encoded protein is CASSPLAGGLTDTQYF. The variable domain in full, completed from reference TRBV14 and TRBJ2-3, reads EAGVTQFPSHSVIEKGQTVTLRCDPISGHDNLYWYRRVMGKEIKFLLHFVKESKQDESGMPNNRFLAERTGGTYSTLKVQPAELEDSGVYFCASSPLAGGLTDTQYFGPGTRLTVL.

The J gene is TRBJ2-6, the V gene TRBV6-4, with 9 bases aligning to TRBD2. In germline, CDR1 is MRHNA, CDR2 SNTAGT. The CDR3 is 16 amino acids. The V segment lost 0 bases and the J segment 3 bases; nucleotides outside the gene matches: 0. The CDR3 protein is CASSDSSGGGANVLTF. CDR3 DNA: TGTGCCAGCAGTGACTCTAGCGGGGGTGGGGCCAACGTCCTGACTTTC.

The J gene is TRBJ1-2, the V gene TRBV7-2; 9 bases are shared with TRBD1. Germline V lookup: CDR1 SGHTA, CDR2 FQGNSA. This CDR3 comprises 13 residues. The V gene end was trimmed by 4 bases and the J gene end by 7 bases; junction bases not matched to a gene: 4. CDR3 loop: CASSSGTGRGYTF. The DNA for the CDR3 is TGTGCCAGCAGCTCAGGGACAGGGCGTGGCTACACCTTC.

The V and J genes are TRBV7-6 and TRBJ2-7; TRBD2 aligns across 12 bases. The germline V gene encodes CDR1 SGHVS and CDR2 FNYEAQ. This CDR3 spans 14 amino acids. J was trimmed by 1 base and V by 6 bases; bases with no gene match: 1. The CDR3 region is CASRGLAGSYEQYF. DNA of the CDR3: TGTGCCAGCAGGGGACTAGCGGGTTCCTACGAGCAGTACTTC.

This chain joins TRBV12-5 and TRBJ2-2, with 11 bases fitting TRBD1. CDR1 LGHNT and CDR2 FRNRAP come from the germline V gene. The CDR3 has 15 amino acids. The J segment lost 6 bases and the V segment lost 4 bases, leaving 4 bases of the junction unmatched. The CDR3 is CASGSRDRGAGELFF. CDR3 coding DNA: TGTGCTAGTGGTTCCCGGGACAGGGGGGCCGGGGAGCTGTTTTTT.

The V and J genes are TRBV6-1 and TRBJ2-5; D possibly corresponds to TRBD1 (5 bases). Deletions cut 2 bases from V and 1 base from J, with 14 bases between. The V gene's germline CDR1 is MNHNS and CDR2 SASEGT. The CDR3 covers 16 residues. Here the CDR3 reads CASSEWAGQAQETQYF. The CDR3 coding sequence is TGTGCCAGCAGTGAATGGGCAGGGCAGGCCCAAGAGACCCAGTACTTC.

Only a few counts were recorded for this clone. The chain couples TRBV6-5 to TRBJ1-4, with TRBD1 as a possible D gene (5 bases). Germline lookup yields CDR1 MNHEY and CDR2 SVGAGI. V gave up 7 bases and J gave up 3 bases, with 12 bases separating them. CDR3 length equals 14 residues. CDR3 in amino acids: CASTTRGSNEKLFF. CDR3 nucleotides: TGTGCCAGCACCACTCGGGGGTCTAATGAAAAACTGTTTTTT.

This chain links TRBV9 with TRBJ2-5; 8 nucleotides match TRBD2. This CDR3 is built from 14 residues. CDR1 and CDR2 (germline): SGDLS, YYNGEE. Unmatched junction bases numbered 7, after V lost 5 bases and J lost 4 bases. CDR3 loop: CASSDVRGGETQYF. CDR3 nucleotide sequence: TGTGCCAGCAGTGACGTTCGGGGGGGAGAGACCCAGTACTTC.

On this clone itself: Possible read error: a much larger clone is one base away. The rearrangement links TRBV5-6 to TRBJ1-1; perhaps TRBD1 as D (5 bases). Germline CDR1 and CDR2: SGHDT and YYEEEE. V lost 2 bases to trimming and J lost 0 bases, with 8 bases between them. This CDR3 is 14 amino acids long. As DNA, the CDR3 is TGTGCCAGCAGCTTCCAGGGTTTGAACACTGAAGCTTTCTTT. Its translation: CASSFQGLNTEAFF.

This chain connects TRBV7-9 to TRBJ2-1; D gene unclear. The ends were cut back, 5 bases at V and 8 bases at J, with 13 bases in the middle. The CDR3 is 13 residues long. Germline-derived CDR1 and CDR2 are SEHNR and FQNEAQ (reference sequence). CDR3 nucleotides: TGTGCCAGCAGCCCAGGCCTCTTGGATGAGCAGTTCTTC. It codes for CASSPGLLDEQFF.

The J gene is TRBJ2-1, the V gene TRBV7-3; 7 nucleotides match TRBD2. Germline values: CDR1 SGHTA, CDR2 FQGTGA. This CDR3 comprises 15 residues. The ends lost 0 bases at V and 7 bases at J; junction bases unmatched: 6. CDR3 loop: CASSLTPGTTNEQFF. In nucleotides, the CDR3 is TGTGCCAGCAGCTTAACGCCGGGGACTACAAATGAGCAGTTCTTC.